The next 31 T cell receptor beta chains were all read from a single sample in a study of blood T cells in healthy people across ages. A J-beta primer mix and a sample-barcoded 5' primer were used in a second PCR of about 7 to 12 cycles. TCRdb re-analysed the 5' RACE reads in MiXCR, keeping a single row per CDR3 protein. This sample has about 1.4 million distinct CDR3 sequences, with roughly 59% found just once. The sequencing sample was made of blood. These receptors all stem from a man aged 18 to 30 in good health.

This clonotype was observed a handful of times. The genes are TRBV27 and TRBJ1-5; D is undetermined. CDR1 and CDR2 (germline): MNHEY, SMNVEV (reference sequence). CDR3 length equals 16 residues. V gave up 1 base and J gave up 4 bases, with 14 bases separating them. The DNA for the CDR3 is TGTGCCAGCAGTTTATATTGGGGTGTCGGTAATCAGCCCCAGCATTTT. Translating it yields CASSLYWGVGNQPQHF.

As regards this clonotype: A junction end diverges from the germline sequence, so it may reflect a read error. J is TRBJ2-5 and V is TRBV7-2, with 9 positions matching TRBD2. Germline V gene sequence: CDR1 SGHTA, CDR2 FQGNSA. This CDR3 comprises 18 residues. CDR3 in DNA: TGTGCCAGCAGCTTAGCGCCGAAGCGGGGGGCTTACCAAGAGACCCTGTACTTC. This gives the protein CASSLAPKRGAYQETLYF.

V is TRBV29-1 and J is TRBJ2-4; 13 bases are a match to TRBD2. The J call may be incorrect, as the DNA end agrees better with TRBJ2-7. Looked up from germline, CDR1 is SQVTM and CDR2 is ANQGSEA. CDR3 size: 15 residues. Here the CDR3 reads CSVGGTSGIRNEQYF. The CDR3 bases are TGCAGCGTTGGTGGGACTAGCGGGATTAGAAACGAGCAGTACTTC.

The J gene is TRBJ1-2, the V gene TRBV29-1; 7 bases are shared with TRBD1. The CDR3 length is 11 residues. Germline V gene lookup returns CDR1 SQVTM and CDR2 ANQGSEA. The CDR3 protein is CNAGTDYGYTF. CDR3 bases: TGCAACGCTGGGACAGACTATGGCTACACCTTC.

The chain recombines TRBV4-3 with TRBJ1-4; 7 bases fit TRBD1. Trimming cost V 3 bases and J 7 bases; bases outside gene matches: 5. Germline-derived CDR1 and CDR2 are LGHNA and YSLEER. CDR3 size: 14 residues. Here the CDR3 reads CASSHGTASEKLFF. In nucleotides, the CDR3 is TGCGCCAGCAGCCACGGGACAGCGAGTGAAAAACTGTTTTTT.

This chain links TRBV7-2 with TRBJ1-4; 7 bases fit TRBD1. CDR1 SGHTA and CDR2 FQGNSA come from the germline V gene. V shed 2 bases and J 5 bases; nucleotides not matched to a gene: 5. There are 15 residues in the CDR3. CDR3 protein: CASSLLTGQNEKLFF. For the CDR3, the DNA is TGTGCCAGCAGCTTACTGACAGGGCAGAATGAAAAACTGTTTTTT.

The chain links TRBV5-1 to TRBJ2-3, with 13 bases fitting TRBD2. The CDR3 loop spans 17 amino acids. V was pared by 4 bases and J by 4 bases, with 9 bases of the junction left unmatched. Germline V gene sequence: CDR1 SGHRS, CDR2 YFSETQ. In nucleotides, the CDR3 is TGCGCCAGCAGCCCGATGCGACTAGCGGGGGGAGCAGATACGCAGTATTTT. It is translated as CASSPMRLAGGADTQYF.

This clonotype occurred a few times. The chain employs TRBV27 and TRBJ2-1; D is uncertain. The V gene lost 2 bases and the J gene lost 5 bases, with 10 bases spanning the gap. CDR3 length equals 14 residues. Germline CDR1 is MNHEY and CDR2 is SMNVEV (reference sequence). The CDR3 region is CASSLDGNHNEQFF. The CDR3 region has the DNA TGTGCCAGCAGTTTAGACGGCAACCACAATGAGCAGTTCTTC.

This chain uses TRBV12-3 or TRBV12-4 with TRBJ2-4, with a weak D call TRBD2 (5 bases). With the DNA end fitting TRBJ2-7 better, the J assignment may be wrong. This CDR3 comprises 15 residues. For the CDR3, the DNA is TGTGCCAGCAGTTTTCGCCTGGACTTCCCCTACGAGCAGTACTTC. This encodes CASSFRLDFPYEQYF.

This clonotype showed up just a few times. The chain carries TRBV14 and TRBJ2-7; TRBD1 matches 8 bases. The germline V gene encodes CDR1 SGHDN and CDR2 FVKESK. Trimming at V came to 2 bases and at J to 9 bases, leaving 15 bases not matched to a gene. There are 16 residues in the CDR3. In DNA, the CDR3 is TGTGCCAGCAGCCAAAGGCTTTCCGGGACAGGACATCGGCAGTACTTC. It encodes CASSQRLSGTGHRQYF.

The DNA of the CDR3 is TGTGCCAGCAGCTTGAAGGGACAGGGAATGAACACTGAAGCTTTCTTT. Protein sequence: CASSLKGQGMNTEAFF. This sequence joins TRBV5-4 and TRBJ1-1; TRBD1 agrees at 9 bases. The ends lost 1 base at V and 0 bases at J; junction bases unmatched: 4. Germline V CDR1 and CDR2: SGHNT, YYREEE (reference sequence). CDR3 size: 16 residues. Together with reference TRBV5-4 and TRBJ1-1, the CDR3 gives the full variable domain: ETGVTQSPTHLIKTRGQQVTLRCSSQSGHNTVSWYQQALGQGPQFIFQYYREEENGRGNFPPRFSGLQFPNYSSELNVNALELDDSALYLCASSLKGQGMNTEAFFGQGTRLTVV.

This sequence joins TRBV3-1 and TRBJ1-2; 8 nucleotides align to TRBD1. Germline V lookup: CDR1 LGHDT, CDR2 YNNKEL (reference sequence). The CDR3 runs to 15 residues. V shed 5 bases and J 3 bases; nucleotides not matched to a gene: 8. CDR3 amino acids: CASSVEGQGHYGYTF. The CDR3 DNA reads TGTGCCAGCAGCGTAGAAGGACAGGGCCACTATGGCTACACCTTC.

V and J are TRBV27 and TRBJ2-5; no firm D call. Germline V gives CDR1 MNHEY, CDR2 SMNVEV (reference sequence). The CDR3 runs to 14 residues. V lost 2 bases and J lost 7, with 14 bases in between. CDR3 sequence (DNA): TGTGCCAGCAGTTTAATGCCAACCTTTGGGACCCAGTACTTC. It translates to CASSLMPTFGTQYF.

The chain is built from TRBV4-1 and TRBJ2-1, with D perhaps TRBD1 (6 bases). The ends were cut back, 1 base at V and 4 bases at J, with 20 bases in the middle. Germline CDR1 and CDR2: MGHRA and YSYEKL. This CDR3 is built from 18 residues. The DNA of the CDR3 is TGCGCCAGCAGCCAAGCTATCCCCCAGAGAACAGGGTACAATGAGCAGTTCTTC. As protein: CASSQAIPQRTGYNEQFF.

The rearrangement joins TRBV20-1 to TRBJ1-4, with TRBD1 as a possible D gene (5 bases). The CDR3 is made up of 13 amino acids. Trimming pared 6 bases from V and 7 bases from J, leaving 15 bases between. Per germline, CDR1 DFQATT and CDR2 SNEGSKA (reference sequence). CDR3 in amino acids: CSASHGAGEKLFF. In nucleotides, the CDR3 is TGCAGTGCCAGTCACGGGGCGGGTGAAAAACTGTTTTTT.

The count of this clonotype is one. The V call is TRBV6-5, the J call TRBJ2-5; the match to TRBD1 covers 9 bases. Germline values: CDR1 MNHEY, CDR2 SVGAGI. V was pared by 5 bases and J by 0 bases, with 7 bases of the junction left unmatched. This CDR3 contains 16 residues. The CDR3 nucleotides read TGTGCCAGCAGTACCGGGACAGGGATGTACCAAGAGACCCAGTACTTC. Protein: CASSTGTGMYQETQYF.

About this clonotype itself: The germline gene is not matched at one end of the junction; a read error may be the cause. The V call is TRBV18, the J call TRBJ1-2, with D perhaps TRBD1 (6 bases). Germline values: CDR1 KGHSH, CDR2 LQKENI. CDR3 length: 16 amino acids. CDR3 protein: CASSPFSGEGAYCYTF. Here the CDR3 DNA reads TGTGCCAGCTCACCTTTCTCAGGGGAAGGGGCCTATTGCTACACCTTC.

This chain connects TRBV12-3 or TRBV12-4 to TRBJ1-6; no definite D call. V lost 6 bases to trimming and J lost 9 bases, with 9 bases between them. This CDR3 region has 12 residues. CDR3 in DNA: TGTGCCAGCAGAAACACGGGTTCACCCCTCCACTTT. Residues: CASRNTGSPLHF.

On this clonotype itself: The junction differs from germline at one of its ends, possibly a read error. The chain uses TRBV20-1 and TRBJ2-7, with a tentative D call TRBD2 (5 bases). This CDR3 has 16 amino acids. The germline CDR1 and CDR2 sequences are DFQATT and SNEGSKA (reference sequence). Here the CDR3 DNA reads TGCGGTGCAAGGATGTCCGAGGGCCTCAGCTCCTACGAGCAGTACTTC. Translation gives CGARMSEGLSSYEQYF.

The chain couples TRBV5-1 to TRBJ2-1; 8 nucleotides line up with TRBD2. From germline, CDR1 is SGHRS and CDR2 YFSETQ. This CDR3 contains 15 residues. V lost 0 bases to trimming and J lost 6 bases; unmatched junction nucleotides: 5. Written as DNA, the CDR3 is TGCGCCAGCAGCTTGGAGGGTACTAGCGGCAATGAGCAGTTCTTC. Its protein is CASSLEGTSGNEQFF.

This clonotype has more than one count but fewer than ten. The chain recombines TRBV7-2 with TRBJ2-1; TRBD2 is a possible D gene (6 bases). CDR1 is SGHTA and CDR2 is FQGNSA in the germline V gene. V lost 8 bases to trimming and J lost 4 bases, with 18 bases between them. This CDR3 region has 15 residues. The CDR3 loop is CASGTHRGRYNEQFF. For the CDR3, the DNA is TGTGCCAGCGGGACCCATCGGGGGAGATACAATGAGCAGTTCTTC.

The J gene is TRBJ2-5, the V gene TRBV12-3 or TRBV12-4, with 8 bases aligning to TRBD1. The CDR3 consists of 14 residues. After removal of 6 bases from V and 4 bases from J, the junction contained 7 bases not matched to a gene. The CDR3 loop reads CASSSIDRGETQYF. CDR3 in DNA: TGTGCCAGCAGCTCTATAGACAGGGGAGAGACCCAGTACTTC.

V is TRBV6-1 and J is TRBJ1-1; D call uncertain. In germline, CDR1 is MNHNS, CDR2 SASEGT. This CDR3 has 15 amino acids. Trimming shortened V by 1 base and J by 0 bases, and 9 bases separated the two germline ends. CDR3 bases: TGTGCCAGCAGTGAAGGTGGCAGATTGAACACTGAAGCTTTCTTT. This encodes CASSEGGRLNTEAFF.

This chain uses TRBV27 with TRBJ2-1; either TRBD1 or TRBD2 may supply D (5 bases each). This CDR3 comprises 18 residues. V was pared by 6 bases and J by 1 base, with 22 bases between. CDR1 MNHEY and CDR2 SMNVEV come from the germline V gene (reference sequence). In nucleotides, the CDR3 is TGTGCCAGCAGCCTGCCGGGACGGCGGGCGGTTTCCTACAATGAGCAGTTCTTC. It codes for CASSLPGRRAVSYNEQFF.

This clonotype was found once. This chain uses TRBV28 with TRBJ2-4, with no clear D. The CDR3 is 12 amino acids. The germline V gene encodes CDR1 MDHEN and CDR2 SYDVKM. Trimming took 6 bases from V and 13 from J, leaving 16 bases between them. CDR3 region: CASSPPRKPQYF. The CDR3 nucleotides are TGTGCCAGCAGCCCTCCCCGAAAGCCCCAGTACTTC.

The chain carries TRBV20-1 and TRBJ1-4; D may be TRBD1 (5 bases). V was cut by 3 bases and J by 1 base, with 12 bases left in between. The CDR3 contains 15 residues. Germline V CDR1 and CDR2: DFQATT, SNEGSKA (reference sequence). CDR3 sequence: CSAREGRLTNEKLFF. For the CDR3, the DNA is TGCAGTGCTAGGGAGGGGAGGTTAACTAATGAAAAACTGTTTTTT.

The J gene is TRBJ2-7, the V gene TRBV5-1, with D perhaps TRBD1 (6 bases). This CDR3 has 15 amino acids. Germline CDR1 reads SGHRS; CDR2 reads YFSETQ. Trimming cost V 0 bases and J 0 bases, with 10 bases left between them. This chain's CDR3 is CASSLARGTSYEQYF. The CDR3 nucleotides are TGCGCCAGCAGCTTGGCCAGGGGTACCTCCTACGAGCAGTACTTC. Full variable domain (rest looked up from reference TRBV5-1 and TRBJ2-7): KAGVTQTPRYLIKTRGQQVTLSCSPISGHRSVSWYQQTPGQGLQFLFEYFSETQRNKGNFPGRFSGRQFSNSRSEMNVSTLELGDSALYLCASSLARGTSYEQYFGPGTRLTVT.

The rearrangement links TRBV27 to TRBJ1-1; D gene unclear. CDR1 and CDR2 (germline): MNHEY, SMNVEV (reference sequence). The CDR3 extends over 13 amino acids. Trimming removed 5 bases at V and 5 bases at J, with 12 bases between. The CDR3 DNA is TGTGCCAGCAGTCCGACCCCCTTAACTGAAGCTTTCTTT. As protein: CASSPTPLTEAFF.

This rearrangement joins TRBV25-1 to TRBJ1-1; perhaps TRBD1 as D (6 bases). Looked up from germline, CDR1 is MGHDK and CDR2 is SYGVNS. V was cut by 2 bases and J by 5 bases, with 15 bases left in between. CDR3 length equals 15 residues. The CDR3 region has the DNA TGTGCCAGCAGTGAAAGGGACATATCATGGACTGAAGCTTTCTTT. Its protein product is CASSERDISWTEAFF.

This clonotype has a handful of counts. The chain combines TRBV6-2 or TRBV6-3 with TRBJ2-1, with a tentative D call TRBD1 (5 bases). Germline assignment: CDR1 MNHEY and CDR2 SVGEGT. The CDR3 consists of 16 residues. The V end lost 0 bases, the J end lost 4 bases, and 13 bases lay between the germline ends. CDR3 DNA sequence: TGTGCCAGCAGTTACTCTGCCAGGGCGCTTTACAATGAGCAGTTCTTC. It specifies CASSYSARALYNEQFF.

The genes are TRBV27 and TRBJ2-1; 7 nucleotides agree with TRBD1. The end of the DNA is better explained by TRBJ2-7, so the J call may be wrong. Looked up from germline, CDR1 is MNHEY and CDR2 is SMNVEV (reference sequence). The CDR3 runs 15 residues. As DNA, the CDR3 is TGTGCCAGCAGTCAGGCAAGGGGGCTCTACAATGAGCAGTACTTC. Amino acid sequence: CASSQARGLYNEQYF.